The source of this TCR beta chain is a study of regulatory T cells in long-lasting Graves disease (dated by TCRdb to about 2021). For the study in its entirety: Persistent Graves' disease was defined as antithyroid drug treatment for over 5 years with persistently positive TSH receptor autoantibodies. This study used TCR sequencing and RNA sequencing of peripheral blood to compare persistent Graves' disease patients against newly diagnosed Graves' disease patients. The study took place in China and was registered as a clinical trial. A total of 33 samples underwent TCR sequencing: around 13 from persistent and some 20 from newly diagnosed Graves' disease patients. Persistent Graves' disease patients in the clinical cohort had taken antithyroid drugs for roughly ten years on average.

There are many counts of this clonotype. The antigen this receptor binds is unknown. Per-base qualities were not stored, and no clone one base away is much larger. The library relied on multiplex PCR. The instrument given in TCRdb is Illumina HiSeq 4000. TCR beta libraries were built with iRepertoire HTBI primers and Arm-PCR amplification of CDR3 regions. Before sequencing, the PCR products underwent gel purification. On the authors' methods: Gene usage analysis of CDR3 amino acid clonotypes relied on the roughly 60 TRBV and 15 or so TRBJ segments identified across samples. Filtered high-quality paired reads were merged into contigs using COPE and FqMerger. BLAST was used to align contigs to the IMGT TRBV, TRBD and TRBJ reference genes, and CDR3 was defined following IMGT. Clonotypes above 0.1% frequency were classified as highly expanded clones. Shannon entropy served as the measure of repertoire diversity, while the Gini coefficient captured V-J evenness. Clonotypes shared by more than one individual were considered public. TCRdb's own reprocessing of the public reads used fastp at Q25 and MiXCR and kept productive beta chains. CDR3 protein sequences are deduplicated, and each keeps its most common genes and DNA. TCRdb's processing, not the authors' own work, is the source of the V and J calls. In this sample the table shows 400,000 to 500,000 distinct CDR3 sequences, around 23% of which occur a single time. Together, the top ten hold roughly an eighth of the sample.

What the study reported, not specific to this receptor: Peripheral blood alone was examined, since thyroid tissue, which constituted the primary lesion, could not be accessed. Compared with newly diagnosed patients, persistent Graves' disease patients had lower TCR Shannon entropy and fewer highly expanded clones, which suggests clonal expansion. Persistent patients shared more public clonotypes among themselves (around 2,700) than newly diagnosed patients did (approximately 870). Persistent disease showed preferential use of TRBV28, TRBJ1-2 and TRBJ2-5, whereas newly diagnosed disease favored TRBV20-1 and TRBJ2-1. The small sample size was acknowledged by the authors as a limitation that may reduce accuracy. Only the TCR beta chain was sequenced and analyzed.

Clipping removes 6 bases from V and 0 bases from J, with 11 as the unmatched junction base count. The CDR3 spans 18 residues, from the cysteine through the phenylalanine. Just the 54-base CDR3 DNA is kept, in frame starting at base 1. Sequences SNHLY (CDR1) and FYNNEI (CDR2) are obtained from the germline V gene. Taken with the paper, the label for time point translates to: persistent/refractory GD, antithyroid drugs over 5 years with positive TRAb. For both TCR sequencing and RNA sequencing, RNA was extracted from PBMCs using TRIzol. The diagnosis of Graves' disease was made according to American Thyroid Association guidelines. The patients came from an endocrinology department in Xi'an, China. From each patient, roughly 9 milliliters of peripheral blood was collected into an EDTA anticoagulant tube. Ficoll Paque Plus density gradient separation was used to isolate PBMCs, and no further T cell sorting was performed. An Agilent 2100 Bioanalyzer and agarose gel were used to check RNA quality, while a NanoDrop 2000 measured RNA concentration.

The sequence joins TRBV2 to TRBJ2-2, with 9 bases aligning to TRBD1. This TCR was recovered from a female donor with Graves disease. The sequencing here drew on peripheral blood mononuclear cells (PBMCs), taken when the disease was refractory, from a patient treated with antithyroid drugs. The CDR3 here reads CASRFPRRDRANTGELFF. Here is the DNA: TGTGCCAGCAGATTCCCACGAAGGGACAGGGCGAACACCGGGGAGCTGTTTTTT.